This TCR beta chain was sequenced in a study of shared clonotypes between healthy human individuals. Study details: Two female and a few male donors aged 18 to 49 were enrolled. Donors had three CD4 naive, three CD4 memory, two CD8 naive and one CD8 memory plate apiece.

Findings of the study overall: When compared with the clonotypes that were shared by all four sorted-subset donors, the non-shared clonotypes turned out to have lower generation probabilities.

The CDR3 spans 15 residues. Trimming at V came to 2 bases and at J to 2 bases, leaving 2 bases not matched to a gene. Germline-derived CDR1 and CDR2 are SEHNR and FQNEAQ (reference sequence). Donors comprised healthy HIV-negative adults lacking recent acute infections or vaccinations. Generated by immunoSEQ multiplex PCR, the TCRdb table keeps only in-frame clones and is missing some. Of hundreds of thousands of clones listed, around 78% are singletons. On this clone: Its matching antigen is unknown.

The chain recombines TRBV7-9 with TRBJ2-5, with TRBD2 matching over 10 bases. The sequence came from a woman in her twenties or thirties in good health. Sequencing was carried out using memory CD4+ T cells sorted from blood. Subset denoted: CD45RA-negative fraction. The DNA for the CDR3 is TGTGCCAGCAGCTTATCACTAGCGGGGCAAGAGACCCAGTACTTC. Protein sequence: CASSLSLAGQETQYF.